The source of this T cell receptor beta chain is a study of CD8+ T cells in alopecia areata. Once RNA had been extracted, it was reverse transcribed into cDNA to act as the sequencing template. Clones were sequenced by immunoSEQ multiplex PCR, and TCRdb holds only the in-frame ones, with some missing. Among around 120,000 clones listed, 40% to 55% were seen once. A few counts support this clone. V was pared by 7 bases and J by 5 bases, with 13 bases of the junction left unmatched. The CDR3 is 15 amino acids. The sequenced sample consisted of NKG2D-low CD8+ T cells sorted from blood. The V call is TRBV23-1, the J call TRBJ2-5; 7 bases map to TRBD2. TRBV23-1 is filed as an ORF, its function uncertain. The sequence came from a human donor with alopecia areata. CDR3 residues: CASTSVREHGETQYF. The CDR3 DNA reads TGCGCCAGCACCTCCGTGCGGGAGCACGGTGAGACCCAGTACTTC.